This T cell receptor beta chain was observed in a study of vaccination and CD4 T cells after COVID-19 (dated by TCRdb to between 2021 and 2024). Turning to the overall study: SARS-CoV-2 positivity had been established in the convalescent patients by nasal swab PCR, and mild disease was recorded in roughly 10 of these patients and severe disease in one. Participants got two doses of the Pfizer-BioNTech BNT162b2 vaccine (n=8) or two doses of the Moderna mRNA-1273 vaccine (n=2). Control cultures used a CEFX viral epitope pool as positive control, an HIV-1 Nef peptide pool as negative control, or no peptide. For stimulating the cultures, overlapping spike peptide pools were used, derived from SARS-CoV-2 as well as from the common cold coronaviruses HCoV-NL63, HCoV-OC43 and HCoV-229E. Post-COVID blood samples from convalescent patients were collected a median of roughly 100 days after diagnosis, with a range of roughly 35 to 170 days. In the convalescent cohort there were six males and four females, among whom were two Hispanic individuals, seven Caucasians, two Asians and one multiracial person. For a few convalescent patients, samples were collected at an early post-vaccination timepoint (day 14) as well as at a late post-vaccination timepoint (days 161 to 241). In roughly 10 COVID-19 convalescent patients and several infection-naive healthy vaccine recipients, the spike-specific CD4+ TCR repertoire before mRNA vaccination was compared with the repertoire after mRNA vaccination. The time from the second vaccine dose to post-vaccine blood sampling had a median of roughly 70 days and ranged from about 14 to 250 days.

The intended sense of this specimen's time point label: late sampling 161 to 241 days after vaccination in three convalescent patients. The treatment or condition label of this sample denotes: roughly 11-day PBMC culture with coronavirus spike peptide pools or control peptides (ViraFEST assay). The ViraFEST assay was used in the study, in which antigen-specific T cells were expanded with peptide pools and expanded clonotypes were subsequently identified by TCR sequencing. The positive SARS-CoV-2 PCR tests of the convalescent patients were dated from March to December 2020, before the Alpha, Beta and Delta variants emerged in the United States. Each well held approximately 2 million PBMCs cultured in IMDM containing approximately 5% human AB serum and approximately 9.4 IU/ml IL-2, with 7.5 to 10 ug/ml peptide pools added. Half of the culture medium was replaced with fresh IL-2-containing medium on days 3 and 7. Once the cells had been in culture for approximately 10 days, the EasySep CD4+ T cell isolation kit was used to isolate CD4+ T cells by negative selection. Ficoll-Paque Plus gradient centrifugation was used to isolate PBMCs from whole blood, and the isolated PBMCs were then either used fresh or cryopreserved at -140C. Culture conditions were generally each tested in triplicate wells.

Preparation of the library involved PCR. DNA from cultured CD4+ T cells underwent TCR sequencing with the Oncomine TCR Beta short-read assay at the Johns Hopkins FTIC core. The QIAamp micro DNA kit was used to extract genomic DNA from the cultured CD4+ T cells. Oncomine TCR Beta libraries made from cultured CD4+ T cells were pooled using unique dual indexes and sequenced on an Illumina iSeq 100. Per the authors' processing: Non-productive sequences were removed, and CDR3s that did not start with C, did not end with F or W, or were shorter than 7 amino acids were discarded. Antigen-specific clonotypes were identified using the MANAFEST web application through comparison of peptide-stimulated wells with reference and other culture wells. To be called positive, a clone needed an FDR below 0.05, an odds ratio above 5, and a productive frequency above 0.1% in at least two of three replicate wells. Clonotypes that were significantly expanded in both SARS-CoV-2 spike wells and at least one common cold coronavirus spike condition were defined as cross-reactive. Similarity between CDR3 sequences was evaluated in R version 3.6.1 using Levenshtein distances (stringdist) and unrooted phylogenetic trees (ape). TCRdb trimmed the raw reads at Q25, called clones with MiXCR and kept productive beta chains. CDR3 protein sequences are deduplicated, and each keeps its most common genes and DNA. These V and J calls originate from TCRdb's pipeline instead of the authors' own analysis. For this sample there are fewer than 25,000 distinct CDR3 sequences; roughly two fifths appear just once. 30% of the sample lies in the top ten.

In the case of this clonotype: Its antigen target is currently unknown. No base-level quality is on record; no much larger clone is a single base apart.

What the study reported, not specific to this receptor: Of the vaccine-specific clones found in convalescent patients, nearly all (304 of 307) were mono-reactive for SARS-CoV-2 spike instead of being cross-reactive with common cold coronaviruses. Only a relatively small number of convalescent patients were included in the study, and early timepoints following natural infection were not analyzed. Although the median number of SARS-CoV-2-reactive clonotypes went up from fewer than 25 after infection to 30 to 45 after vaccination, the increase was not significant. Among convalescent patients, a median about 86% of the SARS-CoV-2-reactive clones seen after vaccination appeared only after vaccination, which suggests priming specific to the vaccine.

Trimming removed 2 bases from V and 0 bases from J, leaving 8 bases between the germline ends. The CDR3 contains 15 residues, cysteine and phenylalanine counted. The CDR3 DNA has 45 bases and is translated from base 1. From the germline V gene (reference sequence), CDR1 is SEHNR and CDR2 is FQNEAQ. The rearrangement combines TRBV7-9 with TRBJ1-3; the D gene cannot be resolved reliably. The receptor was isolated from a human donor who had recovered from COVID-19. The input for sequencing was CD4+ T cells from blood, cultured in vitro, taken about 7 months after SARS-CoV-2 vaccination. The DNA reads TGTGCCAGCAGCTTACAGTCAAGCTCTGGAAACACCATATATTTT. Protein translation: CASSLQSSSGNTIYF.